This entry features one TCR beta chain sequence. Antigen: not known. A multiplex PCR was run with 60 Vbeta primers and 13 Jbeta primers. Repertoires were generated with immunoSEQ multiplex PCR, while TCRdb's copy carries only in-frame clones and drops some. The sample includes 210,000 or so clones, under 85% seen only once; the top ten take around 9.6%. The CDR3 loop spans 17 amino acids. V lost 5 bases to trimming and J lost 5 bases; unmatched junction nucleotides: 11. Germline CDR1 and CDR2: SNHLY and FYNNEI. These data belong to a study of cytomegalovirus exposure and HLA in healthy donors. Study findings and constraints: As a later analysis revealed, the rate of TCR association differed by HLA locus, with DRB1 most and HLA-C fewest. In an earlier analysis, in fewer than 700 donors, most V segments appeared productive either ~90% or ~30% of the time. Accurate predictions that matched the HLA-A and HLA-B alleles of most subjects were reportedly made from TCR beta sequences.

Each donor was nominally healthy when sampled (though unrecorded immune exposures were likely). The chain couples TRBV2 to TRBJ2-5; 13 bases fit TRBD2. Material for sequencing was PBMCs. This clonotype was obtained from a woman aged 50 to 60 in good health and CMV-seropositive. CDR3 sequence (DNA): TGTGCCAGCAGTACTAGCGGGGGGGCGAGGTGGGGGGAGACCCAGTACTTC. This encodes CASSTSGGARWGETQYF.